This entry describes one T cell receptor (beta chain). Its antigen is currently not known. No base quality information exists; no much larger clone differs at one position. The data were taken from a study of blood T cell repertoires in COVID-19 (TCRdb year 2020). Turning to the overall study: Collaborator samples came from the United States, Italy and Spain and covered acute and convalescent phases of COVID-19. The prospective study material was composed of cDNA or gDNA derived from T cells, B-cell-depleted T cells, or PBMCs. The dataset comprised deeply sampled blood TCRbeta repertoires from subjects exposed to, actively infected with, or recovered from COVID-19. The repertoires were made available in a free public database intended to serve as a resource for research on the immune response to SARS-CoV-2. The samples were drawn from the first 160 participants of the ongoing ImmuneRACE study and from 1,200 or so subjects provided by 6 global collaborators. A de-identified subject ID, COVID-19 status, age in years and sex were almost always included in the sample metadata. Where HLA class I and class II types were available, the types were taken from metadata supplied by the sample provider, not from assay-based typing. The study at large found these results: The amount of clinical and demographic metadata varied by source and participant and was provided uncurated.

The immunoSEQ Assay, a bias-controlled multiplex PCR, was used to amplify TCRbeta CDR3 regions from genomic DNA. In the original analysis: Within the assay, amplification of reference gene primers was used to estimate how many nucleated cells each sample contained. Sequence reads were collapsed and filtered to measure the absolute abundance of every unique TCRbeta CDR3 rearrangement. For each sample, productive Simpson clonality was calculated by taking the square root of Simpson's diversity index across productive rearrangements. What TCRdb holds here is the immuneACCESS table cut down to in-frame rearrangements. Part of the clones is not present; checked against another copy, under half of the missing clones reflect an unresolved V gene, and the others are unexplained. V, J and clone size were drawn from that table, and D and trimming were deduced from the DNA. Across this sample there are almost 55,000 clones, with around 86% seen only once. Over 25% of the sample comes from the top ten.

From its cysteine to its phenylalanine, the CDR3 spans 13 amino acids. CDR3 DNA only is kept here, 39 bases in frame from base 1. As encoded in the germline V gene, CDR1 is WSHSY while CDR2 is SAAADI. V gives up 6 bases and J gives up 5 bases, and the segment between their germline ends measures 11 bases. The collaborating institutions used their own protocols to collect whole blood in K2EDTA tubes. Collaborator samples were shipped for TCRbeta analysis as frozen whole blood, isolated PBMCs, or DNA extracted from either sample type. Material: peripheral blood. The receptor comes from a human donor in a cohort sampled during active COVID-19. The rearranged segments are TRBV10-2 and TRBJ1-5, with a tentative D gene TRBD1 over 6 matching bases. The CDR3 protein sequence reads: CASRDRSDQPQHF. In nucleotides, the sequence is TGCGCCAGCAGAGACAGGAGCGATCAGCCCCAGCATTTT.